This TCR beta chain appears in the sequencing data of a study of shared clonotypes between healthy human individuals. Study information: A few men and a couple of women, aged 18 to 49, were donors.

Only in-frame clones appear in the TCRdb table, and some are missing; sequencing was by immunoSEQ multiplex PCR. This table has approximately 2,000,000 clones, 80% to 95% appearing once. The count of this clone is one. CDR3 length: 18 amino acids. Germline assignment: CDR1 MNHEY and CDR2 SMNVEV (reference sequence). V lost 5 bases to trimming and J lost 5 bases, with 25 bases between them. The V gene is TRBV27, the J gene TRBJ2-4, with D tentatively TRBD2 (7 bases). Material: naive CD4+ T cells from PBMCs. Noted subset: CD45RA+ positively selected. This TCR derives from a man between 18 and 29 years old in good health. Some clones in this sample may be carry-over from other donors' samples. The CDR3 sequence is CASSARKGGDGIENIQYF. The CDR3 nucleotides are TGTGCCAGCAGTGCTAGAAAGGGGGGGGACGGGATCGAAAACATTCAGTACTTC.